The clone carrying this T cell receptor (beta chain) has more than one count but fewer than ten. Its specificity is not known. The data derive from a study of T cell repertoires in cytomegalovirus infection. Study overall: Both CMV infection and a matching HLA type were indicated by public TCR beta signatures.

TCRdb recomputed calls from the reads with MiXCR, one row per CDR3 protein. The repertoire holds roughly 190,000 distinct CDR3 sequences, with about a tenth as singletons. Overall study findings and caveats: The study identified carriers of CMV plus the relevant HLA from cumulative public TCR beta family frequency. HLA-C-restricted CMV clonotypes gave the most frequent clonotype in two of eight donors.

Sequenced: PBMCs. The origin of this receptor is a human donor in good health (CMV status not recorded). Some clones in this sample may be carry-over from other donors' samples.

Here the CDR3 reads CSVDDVSSYEQYF. The CDR3 DNA sequence: TGCAGCGTTGACGACGTATCTTCCTACGAGCAGTACTTC. The chain combines TRBV29-1 with TRBJ2-7; no firm D call. The CDR3 consists of 13 residues. V lost 3 bases to trimming and J lost 1 base, with 10 bases between them. Germline loops: CDR1 SQVTM, CDR2 ANQGSEA.